This TCR beta chain was recovered during a study of chemoradiotherapy in HPV16-positive cancers. Study results and caveats: HPV-responsive T-cell expansion during chemoradiotherapy was linked to improved recurrence-free survival in HPV16-positive patients.

TCRdb keeps only in-frame clones here, not all; method: immunoSEQ multiplex PCR. The sample has 12,000 or so clones; approximately 87% are singletons. From germline, CDR1 is MNHEY and CDR2 SVGAGI. V was clipped by 2 bases and J by 5 bases, with 13 bases between them. The CDR3 contains 14 residues. Repeated repertoire sampling spanned the course of chemoradiotherapy. To note about this clone: Its matching antigen is unknown.

Source: blood, taken from a patient who underwent chemoradiotherapy. V gene TRBV6-5 combines with J gene TRBJ2-7; weak D call: TRBD2 (5 bases). The origin of this receptor is a human donor with HPV-associated anogenital cancer. CDR3 bases: TGTGCCAGCAGTTACCTTTCGGGGTCCGACGAGCAGTACTTC. Its translation: CASSYLSGSDEQYF.